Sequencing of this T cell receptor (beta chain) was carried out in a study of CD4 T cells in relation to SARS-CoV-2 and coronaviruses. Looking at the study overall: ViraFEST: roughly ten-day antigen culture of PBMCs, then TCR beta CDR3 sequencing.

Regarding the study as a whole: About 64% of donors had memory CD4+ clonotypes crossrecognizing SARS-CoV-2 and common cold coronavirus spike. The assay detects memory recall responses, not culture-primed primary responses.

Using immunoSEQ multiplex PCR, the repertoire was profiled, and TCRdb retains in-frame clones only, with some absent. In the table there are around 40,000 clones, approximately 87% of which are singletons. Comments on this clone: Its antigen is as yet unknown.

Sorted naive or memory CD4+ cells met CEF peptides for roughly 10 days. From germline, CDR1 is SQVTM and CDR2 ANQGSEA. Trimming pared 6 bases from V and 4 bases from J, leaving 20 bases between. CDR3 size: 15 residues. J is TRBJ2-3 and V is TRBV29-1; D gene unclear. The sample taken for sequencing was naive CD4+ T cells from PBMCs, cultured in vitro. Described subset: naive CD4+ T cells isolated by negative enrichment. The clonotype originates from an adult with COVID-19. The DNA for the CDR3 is TGCAGCGTGGCGCCGGGCCCCCTTTTAGCAGATACGCAGTATTTT. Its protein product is CSVAPGPLLADTQYF.